The next 32 T cell receptor beta chains were all read from a single sample in a study of T cells in Graves' hyperthyroidism and ophthalmopathy. RNA transcripts gave rise to amplified TCR beta CDR3 regions. An initial round of RT-PCR targeting the TCR CDR3 relied on the HTBI primer set. MiXCR, run by TCRdb on the multiplex PCR reads, gives a single entry per CDR3 protein. The data hold roughly 650,000 distinct CDR3 sequences, with approximately 16% observed a single time. The sample comprised blood. These receptors all stem from a woman in her 40s with Graves' ophthalmopathy.

The chain recombines TRBV12-3 or TRBV12-4 with TRBJ2-3; D not certain. The V and J ends lost 4 bases and 2 bases respectively, with 4 bases between them. CDR3 length equals 12 residues. CDR3 nucleotides: TGTGCCAGCAGTTCCGCCACAGATACGCAGTATTTT. Translated, it gives CASSSATDTQYF.

This sequence joins TRBV5-6 and TRBJ1-2; D possibly corresponds to TRBD1 (5 bases). Trimming shortened V by 4 bases and J by 4 bases, and 14 bases separated the two germline ends. This CDR3 contains 14 residues. Germline values: CDR1 SGHDT, CDR2 YYEEEE. The CDR3 region is CASSLPQEIYGYTF. DNA for the CDR3: TGTGCCAGCAGCCTACCACAGGAAATCTATGGCTACACCTTC.

This clonotype turned up a few times. CDR3 in DNA: TGCAGTGCTACAGGGGGGATACGGGATGGCTACACCTTC. Translated: CSATGGIRDGYTF. The V call is TRBV20-1, the J call TRBJ1-2; 7 bases agree with TRBD1. Germline CDR1 and CDR2: DFQATT and SNEGSKA (reference sequence). The V gene end was trimmed by 4 bases and the J gene end by 6 bases; junction bases not matched to a gene: 8. The CDR3 consists of 13 residues.

This sequence joins TRBV29-1 and TRBJ2-1, with 8 bases aligning to TRBD2. Germline CDR1 is SQVTM and CDR2 is ANQGSEA. The length of the CDR3 is 14 residues. J gave up 4 bases and V 4 bases, and 6 bases lay outside the gene matches. The chain's CDR3 is CSVASSGLYNEQFF. CDR3 nucleotides: TGCAGCGTTGCGTCTAGCGGGCTGTACAATGAGCAGTTCTTC.

This clonotype was detected many times. The V call is TRBV3-1, the J call TRBJ1-1; D gene uncertain. The CDR3 runs 14 residues. Trimming pared 4 bases from V and 2 bases from J, leaving 11 bases between. Looked up from germline, CDR1 is LGHDT and CDR2 is YNNKEL (reference sequence). The CDR3 region has the DNA TGTGCCAGCAGCCCGGCCCCGGGTAACACTGAAGCTTTCTTT. Protein product: CASSPAPGNTEAFF. The full variable domain, rest sourced from reference TRBV3-1 and TRBJ1-1, is DTAVSQTPKYLVTQMGNDKSIKCEQNLGHDTMYWYKQDSKKFLKIMFSYNNKELIINETVPNRFSPKSPDKAHLNLHINSLELGDSAVYFCASSPAPGNTEAFFGQGTRLTVV.

The chain is built from TRBV6-5 and TRBJ1-6; D remains ambiguous. Deletions cut 2 bases from V and 13 bases from J, with 15 bases between. This CDR3 is 14 amino acids long. The germline CDR1 and CDR2 sequences are MNHEY and SVGAGI. The CDR3 nucleotides are TGTGCCAGCAGTTACGCGGGCCTCGGGTGGCCCCTCCACTTT. This translates into CASSYAGLGWPLHF.

This clonotype was seen ten or more times. This rearrangement joins TRBV27 to TRBJ2-1; 7 nucleotides agree with TRBD2. V was pared by 5 bases and J by 6 bases, with 13 bases of the junction left unmatched. This CDR3 is built from 16 residues. From germline, CDR1 is MNHEY and CDR2 SMNVEV (reference sequence). CDR3 bases: TGTGCCAGCAGTCGTACTAGCGTTCCCATCAGCAATGAGCAGTTCTTC. Its translation is CASSRTSVPISNEQFF.

Ten or more counts support this clonotype. The rearrangement links TRBV28 to TRBJ2-7; D is perhaps TRBD2 (5 bases). CDR3 length equals 13 residues. Trimming cost V 3 bases and J 7 bases, with 13 bases left between them. Germline V lookup: CDR1 MDHEN, CDR2 SYDVKM. This chain's CDR3 is CASSFDYPWEQYF. Here the CDR3 DNA reads TGTGCCAGCAGTTTCGACTATCCATGGGAGCAGTACTTC.

V and J are TRBV10-3 and TRBJ2-3; D possibly corresponds to TRBD2 (6 bases). V was shortened by 7 bases and J by 3 bases, with 11 bases between the two germline ends. CDR1 and CDR2 from the germline V gene are ENHRY and SYGVKD. The CDR3 totals 13 residues. This CDR3 reads CAIKGGGTDTQYF. The CDR3 coding sequence is TGTGCCATCAAAGGTGGGGGGACAGATACGCAGTATTTT.

This clonotype has a count of ten or more. The genes are TRBV5-1 and TRBJ1-1; TRBD1 aligns across 7 bases. Germline-derived CDR1 and CDR2 are SGHRS and YFSETQ. The CDR3 runs to 15 residues. Trimming removed 3 bases from V and 1 base from J; junction bases left unmatched: 6. This CDR3 reads CASSWTQGQNTEAFF. Written as DNA, the CDR3 is TGCGCCAGCAGCTGGACACAGGGGCAGAACACTGAAGCTTTCTTT.

This clonotype was recorded at least ten times. The chain links TRBV30 to TRBJ2-7; no clear D. CDR3 length: 12 amino acids. V gave up 0 bases and J gave up 5 bases, with 8 bases separating them. CDR1 is GTSNPN, CDR2 SVGIG, per germline (reference sequence). The CDR3 nucleotides read TGTGCCTGGAGTGTAAACGGCAACGAGCAGTACTTC. Its translation: CAWSVNGNEQYF.

This clonotype was observed many times. The chain couples TRBV5-8 to TRBJ2-5; D remains ambiguous. The V end lost 3 bases, the J end lost 4 bases, and 13 bases lay between the germline ends. Germline V gene lookup returns CDR1 SGHTS and CDR2 YDEGEE. The CDR3 loop spans 14 amino acids. The CDR3 is CASSSRASTETQYF. As DNA, the CDR3 is TGTGCCAGCAGCTCCCGAGCCAGTACAGAGACCCAGTACTTC.

This chain links TRBV19 with TRBJ1-4; D gene ambiguous. CDR1 is LNHDA, CDR2 SQIVND, per germline (reference sequence). The length of the CDR3 is 14 residues. Between the trimmed V and J ends, which lost 1 base and 7 bases, there was a span of 10 bases. In nucleotides, the CDR3 is TGTGCCAGTAGTATAGGACTTCAAGCTGAAAAACTGTTTTTT. This codes for CASSIGLQAEKLFF.

This clonotype was picked up many times. V is TRBV28 and J is TRBJ2-7; 11 bases line up with TRBD2. V lost 7 bases to trimming and J lost 3 bases; unmatched junction nucleotides: 8. The length of the CDR3 is 15 residues. Germline V gives CDR1 MDHEN, CDR2 SYDVKM. The CDR3 spells CASTSGTSGIYEQYF. CDR3 in DNA: TGTGCCAGCACAAGCGGGACTAGCGGCATCTACGAGCAGTACTTC.

This clonotype was recorded many times. This chain uses TRBV11-2 with TRBJ1-6, with D possibly being TRBD1 (5 bases). Looked up from germline, CDR1 is SGHAT and CDR2 is FQNNGV. The CDR3 length is 14 residues. Between the trimmed V and J ends, which lost 3 bases and 7 bases, there was a span of 10 bases. The CDR3: CASSFQGRNSPLHF. CDR3 in DNA: TGTGCCAGCAGCTTCCAGGGTCGGAATTCACCCCTCCACTTT.

This clonotype has a handful of counts. The chain employs TRBV10-3 and TRBJ2-5; 9 nucleotides align to TRBD1. This CDR3 is built from 14 residues. Per germline, CDR1 ENHRY and CDR2 SYGVKD. V lost 7 bases to trimming and J lost 3 bases; unmatched junction nucleotides: 6. The CDR3 DNA reads TGTGCCATCATCAGAGACAGGGGGAAAGAGACCCAGTACTTC. Protein product: CAIIRDRGKETQYF.

This clonotype was seen repeatedly, ten times or more. The chain employs TRBV18 and TRBJ2-1; 7 nucleotides agree with TRBD1. V gave up 3 bases and J gave up 0 bases; unmatched junction bases: 11. The CDR3 has 18 amino acids. CDR1 KGHSH and CDR2 LQKENI come from the germline V gene. The CDR3 DNA reads TGTGCCAGCTCACCCCCGAACCAGGGACAGCTCTCCTACAATGAGCAGTTCTTC. Its protein is CASSPPNQGQLSYNEQFF.

The J gene is TRBJ2-1, the V gene TRBV5-1; 9 bases are shared with TRBD2. The CDR3 has 17 amino acids. Germline lookup yields CDR1 SGHRS and CDR2 YFSETQ. The junction had 18 bases not matched to a gene; V was cut back by 2 bases and J by 12 bases. The CDR3 bases are TGCGCCAGCAGCTTCGGGGGGGCTAGCGGGAATCAATACGCGCAGTTCTTC. Its protein product is CASSFGGASGNQYAQFF.

The V and J genes are TRBV20-1 and TRBJ2-7; no firm D call. CDR1 is DFQATT, CDR2 SNEGSKA, per germline (reference sequence). Trimming cost V 7 bases and J 2 bases, with 9 bases left between them. The CDR3 is 11 amino acids. This CDR3 is CSGSKAYEQYF. The CDR3 bases are TGCAGTGGATCAAAAGCCTACGAGCAGTACTTC.

This clonotype has at least ten counts. The CDR3 loop reads CASSSGTTDTQYF. CDR3 nucleotides: TGTGCCAGCAGCTCCGGGACTACAGATACGCAGTATTTT. V usage is TRBV11-2 and J usage is TRBJ2-3; a weak D match, TRBD2 (6 bases). CDR3 length equals 13 residues. Trimming pared 4 bases from V and 3 bases from J, leaving 8 bases between. Germline assignment: CDR1 SGHAT and CDR2 FQNNGV.

This clonotype showed up many times. The CDR3 is CASSLRWGAETQYF. CDR3 bases: TGTGCCAGCAGCTTGAGATGGGGGGCAGAGACCCAGTACTTC. V usage is TRBV5-5 and J usage is TRBJ2-5; TRBD1 or TRBD2 may be the D gene (6 bases each). This CDR3 is 14 amino acids long. The germline CDR1 and CDR2 sequences are SGHKS and YYEKEE (reference sequence). The V and J ends lost 1 base and 4 bases respectively, with 11 bases between them.

This clonotype was found many times. The chain uses TRBV7-8 and TRBJ2-1, with D maybe TRBD2 (6 bases). V lost 5 bases, J lost 8 bases, and 19 bases lay in between. The germline gives CDR1 SGHVS, CDR2 FQNEAQ. The CDR3 spans 15 residues. CDR3 amino acids: CASSTAGRLRDEQFF. CDR3 DNA sequence: TGTGCCAGCAGCACGGCGGGAAGACTAAGGGATGAGCAGTTCTTC.

This clonotype was observed many times. The CDR3 reads CSATVRETQYF. The CDR3 DNA is TGCAGTGCTACTGTAAGGGAGACCCAGTACTTC. The chain uses TRBV20-1 and TRBJ2-5; D remains ambiguous. The germline CDR1 and CDR2 sequences are DFQATT and SNEGSKA (reference sequence). The length of the CDR3 is 11 residues. V gave up 4 bases and J gave up 5 bases, with 8 bases separating them.

In this sample, this clonotype turned up a few times. The rearrangement joins TRBV5-5 to TRBJ2-7; TRBD2 matches at 9 bases. This CDR3 contains 13 residues. With 7 bases clipped from V and 6 bases from J, the junction kept 8 bases outside the gene matches. Looked up from germline, CDR1 is SGHKS and CDR2 is YYEKEE (reference sequence). CDR3 protein: CASDWVAGVEQYF. The CDR3 region has the DNA TGTGCCAGCGACTGGGTAGCGGGAGTCGAGCAGTACTTC. Filled out from reference TRBV5-5 and TRBJ2-7, the complete variable domain reads DAGVTQSPTHLIKTRGQQVTLRCSPISGHKSVSWYQQVLGQGPQFIFQYYEKEERGRGNFPDRFSARQFPNYSSELNVNALLLGDSALYLCASDWVAGVEQYFGPGTRLTVT.

This clonotype has a handful of counts. V is TRBV20-1 and J is TRBJ2-5, with 10 bases identical to TRBD2. Germline CDR1 and CDR2: DFQATT and SNEGSKA (reference sequence). The CDR3 contains 16 residues. Germline trimming cut 0 bases from V and 5 bases from J; bases unmatched to any gene: 9. The CDR3 nucleotides are TGCAGTGCTAGAGACGTAGCGGGAGGTTTACTCGAGACCCAGTACTTC. Translating gives CSARDVAGGLLETQYF.

This clonotype was seen repeatedly, ten times or more. The V call is TRBV30, the J call TRBJ1-1; weak D call: TRBD1 (6 bases). V dropped 4 bases and J dropped 0 bases, with 15 bases sitting between them. The CDR3 is 15 amino acids. Germline lookup yields CDR1 GTSNPN and CDR2 SVGIG (reference sequence). CDR3 residues: CAWTEQGLVNTEAFF. The DNA of the CDR3 is TGTGCCTGGACCGAACAGGGATTGGTGAACACTGAAGCTTTCTTT.

This clonotype showed up many times. V gene TRBV7-3 combines with J gene TRBJ2-1; 10 bases map to TRBD2. This CDR3 comprises 15 residues. Germline-derived CDR1 and CDR2 are SGHTA and FQGTGA. The V and J ends lost 4 bases and 4 bases, in that order; junction bases with no gene match: 4. CDR3 in amino acids: CASSSTSGVYNEQFF. The DNA for the CDR3 is TGTGCCAGCAGCTCTACTAGCGGGGTATACAATGAGCAGTTCTTC.

The rearrangement joins TRBV15 to TRBJ2-1; D unclear. This CDR3 comprises 13 residues. Germline CDR1 is LNHNV and CDR2 is YYDKDF (reference sequence). Trimming took off 2 bases at V and 10 bases at J, with 12 bases between the two ends. The CDR3: CATSRNYLGEQFF. The DNA for the CDR3 is TGTGCCACCAGCAGAAACTACCTCGGGGAGCAGTTCTTC.

This clonotype was seen many times. The chain combines TRBV2 with TRBJ1-2, with D tentatively TRBD1 (6 bases). The germline CDR1 and CDR2 sequences are SNHLY and FYNNEI. Trimming pared 3 bases from V and 4 bases from J, leaving 15 bases between. This CDR3 has 15 residues. CDR3 in amino acids: CASSDGSGDLYGYTF. The CDR3 DNA reads TGTGCCAGCAGTGATGGGTCAGGGGACCTCTATGGCTACACCTTC.

This clonotype has ten or more counts. J is TRBJ1-3 and V is TRBV12-3 or TRBV12-4; no clear D. The ends were cut back, 3 bases at V and 1 base at J, with 7 bases in the middle. CDR3 length: 14 residues. DNA for the CDR3: TGTGCCAGCAGTTTGCGCGGGTCTGGAAACACCATATATTTT. This codes for CASSLRGSGNTIYF.

The chain is built from TRBV5-1 and TRBJ2-3; D remains unclear. The germline CDR1 and CDR2 sequences are SGHRS and YFSETQ. V was clipped by 0 bases and J by 4 bases, with 6 bases between them. This CDR3 is 13 amino acids long. In DNA form, the CDR3 reads TGCGCCAGCAGCTTGGGAGGATCAGATACGCAGTATTTT. Translation: CASSLGGSDTQYF. Looking up the rest from reference TRBV5-1 and TRBJ2-3 gives the full variable domain: KAGVTQTPRYLIKTRGQQVTLSCSPISGHRSVSWYQQTPGQGLQFLFEYFSETQRNKGNFPGRFSGRQFSNSRSEMNVSTLELGDSALYLCASSLGGSDTQYFGPGTRLTVL.

This clonotype was counted ten times or more. This sequence joins TRBV11-2 and TRBJ2-7, with 7 bases aligning to TRBD2. From germline, CDR1 is SGHAT and CDR2 FQNNGV. Germline trimming cut 5 bases from V and 9 bases from J; bases unmatched to any gene: 16. This CDR3 region has 15 residues. CDR3 region: CASSPGPLAGEGQYF. In DNA, the CDR3 is TGTGCCAGCAGCCCAGGACCCCTGGCGGGAGAAGGGCAGTACTTC.